A selection of T cell receptor beta chains follows, all from one sample in a study of CD8 T cells in Susac syndrome. From the immunoSEQ multiplex PCR reads, TCRdb called clonotypes with MiXCR, one entry per CDR3 protein. This sample has roughly 89,000 distinct CDR3 sequences; about 96% occur once, and the top ten carry 0.4% to 0.45%. Sequenced: CD8+ T cells from PBMCs. The source is a human donor with Susac syndrome. Both conserved end residues are part of each CDR3. D genes are given only for firm matches. Size values are once, few and many counts, or a class for expanded clones, and some rows have none.

CDR3,DNA,V,J,D,size
CSARAAGYGYTF,TGCAGTGCTAGGGCGGCCGGCTATGGCTACACCTTC,TRBV20-1,TRBJ1-2,-,-
CAWAIRENTEAFF,TGTGCCTGGGCGATCAGGGAAAACACTGAAGCTTTCTTT,TRBV30,TRBJ1-1,-,-
CASSRPEEGNEQFF,TGTGCCAGCAGCCGCCCAGAGGAGGGGAATGAGCAGTTCTTC,TRBV11-1,TRBJ2-1,-,-
CSVGTGGQQFF,TGCAGCGTTGGGACAGGGGGCCAGCAGTTCTTC,TRBV29-1,TRBJ2-1,TRBD1,-
CASGAGGPWNQETQYF,TGTGCCAGCGGGGCGGGAGGGCCGTGGAACCAAGAGACCCAGTACTTC,TRBV6-1,TRBJ2-5,TRBD2,-
CAWIRRDRDYEQYF,TGTGCCTGGATTCGTCGAGACAGGGACTACGAGCAGTACTTC,TRBV30,TRBJ2-7,TRBD1,-
CASSLRGSQETQYF,TGTGCCAGCAGCTTACGGGGCAGCCAAGAGACCCAGTACTTC,TRBV13,TRBJ2-5,-,-
CASRDRDGYTF,TGTGCCAGCAGAGACAGGGATGGCTACACCTTC,TRBV2,TRBJ1-2,TRBD1,-
CSVETSGYNEQFF,TGCAGCGTTGAGACTAGCGGGTACAATGAGCAGTTCTTC,TRBV29-1,TRBJ2-1,TRBD2,-
CASSTLNEQFF,TGTGCCAGCAGTACCCTCAATGAGCAGTTCTTC,TRBV28,TRBJ2-1,-,-
CAWSAVWEGDEQYF,TGTGCCTGGAGCGCTGTGTGGGAGGGGGACGAGCAGTACTTC,TRBV30,TRBJ2-7,-,once
CSASPSGMSYNEQFF,TGCAGTGCTAGCCCGAGCGGGATGAGCTACAATGAGCAGTTCTTC,TRBV20-1,TRBJ2-1,TRBD2,-
CASDTDHSYEQYF,TGTGCCTCCGACACTGACCACTCCTACGAGCAGTACTTC,TRBV30,TRBJ2-7,-,-
CASSSGRGSGYEQYF,TGTGCCAGCAGCTCCGGTAGGGGGTCCGGCTACGAGCAGTACTTC,TRBV13,TRBJ2-7,-,-
CSATQVSSYEQYF,TGCAGTGCTACCCAAGTCAGCTCCTACGAGCAGTACTTC,TRBV20-1,TRBJ2-7,-,-
CASSLGRRTYGYTF,TGTGCCAGCTCATTGGGACGTCGGACATATGGCTACACCTTC,TRBV18,TRBJ1-2,-,few
CASNPGGRFTIQYF,TGTGCCAGCAACCCAGGGGGCCGATTTACCATTCAGTACTTC,TRBV28,TRBJ2-4,TRBD1,-
CSGRGGNTGELFF,TGCAGTGGACGGGGGGGGAACACCGGGGAGCTGTTTTTT,TRBV20-1,TRBJ2-2,TRBD2,once
CASTLDGNEQYF,TGTGCCAGCACCCTTGATGGGAACGAGCAGTACTTC,TRBV12-3/TRBV12-4,TRBJ2-7,-,-
CASSLTSGATDTQYF,TGTGCCAGCAGTTTGACTAGCGGGGCCACAGATACGCAGTATTTT,TRBV28,TRBJ2-3,TRBD2,few
CASSPPGGTKNIQYF,TGCGCCAGCAGCCCTCCGGGGGGAACCAAAAACATTCAGTACTTC,TRBV4-3,TRBJ2-4,TRBD2,-
CSARAHREQFF,TGCAGTGCTAGAGCTCACAGGGAGCAGTTCTTC,TRBV20-1,TRBJ2-1,-,once
CASSLYEATGPREQYF,TGTGCCAGCAGCTTATATGAGGCGACAGGGCCTCGCGAGCAGTACTTC,TRBV7-9,TRBJ2-7,TRBD1,-
CASSPQGPEQYF,TGTGCCAGCAGTCCACAGGGTCCCGAGCAGTACTTC,TRBV28,TRBJ2-7,-,once
CASSLVSGTEAFF,TGTGCCAGCAGCTTAGTCTCTGGCACTGAAGCTTTCTTT,TRBV7-9,TRBJ1-1,-,-
CASSLDRGLQETQYF,TGTGCCAGCAGCTTGGACAGGGGGCTCCAAGAGACCCAGTACTTC,TRBV5-4,TRBJ2-5,TRBD1,-
CSAGADFSNQPQHF,TGCAGTGCTGGAGCCGATTTTAGCAATCAGCCCCAGCATTTT,TRBV20-1,TRBJ1-5,-,once
CATSARRDRASETQYF,TGTGCCACCAGCGCACGACGGGACAGGGCTTCGGAGACCCAGTACTTC,TRBV15,TRBJ2-5,TRBD1,-
CSADGLAGAALYEQYF,TGCAGTGCCGACGGGTTGGCGGGAGCCGCCCTTTACGAGCAGTACTTC,TRBV20-1,TRBJ2-7,TRBD2,-
CASSPARGGHLNYGYTF,TGTGCCAGCAGCCCAGCTCGTGGGGGGCACCTTAACTATGGCTACACCTTC,TRBV7-6,TRBJ1-2,-,-
CASTPPRSGGHNEQFF,TGTGCCAGCACCCCCCCGCGTAGCGGGGGACACAATGAGCAGTTCTTC,TRBV13,TRBJ2-1,TRBD2,-
CASSTRTGKGTGELFF,TGTGCCAGCAGCACTCGGACAGGGAAAGGCACCGGGGAGCTGTTTTTT,TRBV9,TRBJ2-2,TRBD1,-
CAINYGTSGAYNEQFF,TGTGCCATCAACTACGGGACTAGCGGGGCCTACAATGAGCAGTTCTTC,TRBV10-3,TRBJ2-1,TRBD2,-
CASSFTNPYEQYF,TGTGCCAGCAGTTTCACAAACCCCTACGAGCAGTACTTC,TRBV12-3/TRBV12-4,TRBJ2-7,-,-
CASSSLNGRAVETQYF,TGTGCCAGCAGCTCCTTAAATGGGAGGGCGGTGGAGACCCAGTACTTC,TRBV5-4,TRBJ2-5,TRBD2,-
CSVKLGQTYGYTF,TGCAGCGTTAAACTCGGACAGACCTATGGCTACACCTTC,TRBV29-1,TRBJ1-2,-,-
CASSQGGAGNEQFF,TGTGCCAGCAGCCAGGGGGGGGCAGGGAATGAGCAGTTCTTC,TRBV3-1,TRBJ2-1,-,-
CASSTPRNALRTYEQYF,TGTGCCAGCAGCACGCCCAGGAACGCTCTTCGGACCTACGAGCAGTACTTC,TRBV5-6,TRBJ2-7,-,-
CASSLVTPGQGVSPLHF,TGTGCCAGCAGCTTAGTAACACCGGGACAGGGGGTATCACCCCTCCACTTT,TRBV7-2,TRBJ1-6,TRBD1,-
CASSPGSGIGGYTF,TGTGCCAGCTCACCAGGTTCAGGGATCGGGGGCTACACCTTC,TRBV18,TRBJ1-2,-,-
CASSPGGYNEQFF,TGTGCCAGCAGCCCTGGGGGGTACAATGAGCAGTTCTTC,TRBV5-6,TRBJ2-1,-,once
CSVGSWTGGVSPLHF,TGCAGTGTCGGTAGCTGGACAGGGGGAGTTTCACCCCTCCACTTT,TRBV20-1,TRBJ1-6,TRBD1,once
CSARIDRASYGYTF,TGCAGTGCTAGAATTGACAGGGCGAGCTATGGCTACACCTTC,TRBV20-1,TRBJ1-2,TRBD1,-
CASSRDRGQGYEQYF,TGTGCCAGCAGCAGGGACAGGGGGCAAGGCTACGAGCAGTACTTC,TRBV7-2,TRBJ2-7,TRBD1,once
CASSTWTGSGANVLTF,TGTGCCAGCAGCACCTGGACAGGGTCTGGGGCCAACGTCCTGACTTTC,TRBV3-1,TRBJ2-6,TRBD1,-
CSVEVEGANTEAFF,TGCAGCGTTGAAGTGGAGGGGGCGAACACTGAAGCTTTCTTT,TRBV29-1,TRBJ1-1,TRBD1,-
CASSQEVPRTDSGNTIYF,TGTGCCAGCAGCCAAGAGGTGCCCCGGACGGACTCTGGAAACACCATATATTTT,TRBV3-1,TRBJ1-3,-,-
CASSLAPTGADTQYF,TGTGCCAGCAGCTTAGCACCAACGGGGGCAGATACGCAGTATTTT,TRBV7-8,TRBJ2-3,-,-
CASSQDEYNEQFF,TGCGCCAGCAGCCAAGATGAGTACAATGAGCAGTTCTTC,TRBV4-3,TRBJ2-1,-,-
CASSYGQNTEAFF,TGTGCCAGCAGTTACGGACAGAACACTGAAGCTTTCTTT,TRBV25-1,TRBJ1-1,-,few
CAWSVETRGNEQFF,TGTGCCTGGAGTGTAGAGACTAGGGGTAATGAGCAGTTCTTC,TRBV30,TRBJ2-1,-,-
CASSLSLGETQYF,TGTGCCAGCAGCTTATCTCTAGGAGAGACCCAGTACTTC,TRBV7-8,TRBJ2-5,-,-
CASRHVESYEQYF,TGTGCCAGCAGACATGTGGAGTCCTACGAGCAGTACTTC,TRBV28,TRBJ2-7,-,-
CASSRAEASFHF,TGTGCCAGCAGTCGGGCAGAAGCTAGTTTCCACTTC,TRBV27,TRBJ2-4,-,-
CASSPWMGGNQPQHF,TGCGCCAGCAGCCCCTGGATGGGGGGAAATCAGCCCCAGCATTTT,TRBV4-1,TRBJ1-5,-,-
CASSFPTTRETQYF,TGTGCCAGCAGTTTCCCGACTACTAGGGAGACCCAGTACTTC,TRBV28,TRBJ2-5,-,-
CASGVDQNNYGYTF,TGTGCCAGCGGCGTGGACCAAAACAACTATGGCTACACCTTC,TRBV2,TRBJ1-2,-,once